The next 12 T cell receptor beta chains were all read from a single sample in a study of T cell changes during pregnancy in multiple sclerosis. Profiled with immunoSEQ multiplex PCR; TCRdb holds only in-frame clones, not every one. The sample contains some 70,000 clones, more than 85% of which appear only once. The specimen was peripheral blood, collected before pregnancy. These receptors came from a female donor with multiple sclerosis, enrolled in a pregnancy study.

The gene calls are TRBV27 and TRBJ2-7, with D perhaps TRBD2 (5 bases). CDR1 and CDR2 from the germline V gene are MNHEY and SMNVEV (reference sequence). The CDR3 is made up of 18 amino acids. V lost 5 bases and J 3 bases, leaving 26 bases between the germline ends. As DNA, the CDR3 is TGTGCCAGCAGTCTGTCCTCGTACATTTTCTCAGAGGGCTACGAGCAGTACTTC. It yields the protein CASSLSSYIFSEGYEQYF.

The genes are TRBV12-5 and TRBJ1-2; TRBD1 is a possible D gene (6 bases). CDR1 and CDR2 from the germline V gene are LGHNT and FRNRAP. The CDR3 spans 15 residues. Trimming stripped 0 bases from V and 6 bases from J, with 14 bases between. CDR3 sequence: CASGLVLSNRDGYTF. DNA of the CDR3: TGTGCTAGTGGTTTGGTACTATCGAACAGGGATGGCTACACCTTC.

As DNA, the CDR3 is TGTGCCAGCAGTGAAGGCAGGGACGAGCAGTACTTC. This gives the protein CASSEGRDEQYF. This chain uses TRBV6-1 with TRBJ2-7, with D tentatively TRBD1 (5 bases). V was trimmed by 1 base and J by 5 bases, leaving 6 bases between them. The germline CDR1 and CDR2 sequences are MNHNS and SASEGT. The CDR3 spans 12 residues.

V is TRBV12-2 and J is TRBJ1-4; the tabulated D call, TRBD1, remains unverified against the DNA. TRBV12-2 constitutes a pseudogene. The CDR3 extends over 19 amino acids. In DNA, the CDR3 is TGTGCAAGTCGCTCTATTGGGACAGGGGGATATCAAATGAATGAAAAACTGTTTTTT. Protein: CASRSIGTGGYQMNEKLFF.

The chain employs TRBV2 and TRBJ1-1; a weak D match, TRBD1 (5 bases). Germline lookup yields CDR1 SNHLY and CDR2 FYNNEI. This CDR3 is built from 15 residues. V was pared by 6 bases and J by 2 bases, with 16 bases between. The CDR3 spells CASSSWAGQNTEAFF. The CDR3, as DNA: TGTGCCAGCAGCTCCTGGGCAGGGCAAAACACTGAAGCTTTCTTT.

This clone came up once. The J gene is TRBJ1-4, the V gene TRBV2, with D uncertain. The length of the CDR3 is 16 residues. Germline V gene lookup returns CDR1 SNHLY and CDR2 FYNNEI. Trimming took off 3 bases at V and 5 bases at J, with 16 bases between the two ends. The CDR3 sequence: CASSEDSGAGNEKLFF. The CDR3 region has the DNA TGTGCCAGCAGTGAGGATTCGGGAGCCGGGAATGAAAAACTGTTTTTT.

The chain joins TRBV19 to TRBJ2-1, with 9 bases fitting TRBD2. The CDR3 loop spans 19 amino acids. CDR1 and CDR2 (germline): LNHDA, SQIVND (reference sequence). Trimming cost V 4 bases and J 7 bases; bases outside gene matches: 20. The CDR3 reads CASSRRGLAGLTKYNEQFF. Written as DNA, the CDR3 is TGTGCCAGTAGTAGGCGTGGGCTAGCGGGGCTCACTAAGTATAATGAGCAGTTCTTC.

CDR3 nucleotide sequence: TGTGCCAGCAGTTTAAAGGAGTGGGATGAAAAACTGTTTTTT. Translating gives CASSLKEWDEKLFF. V is TRBV6-5 and J is TRBJ1-4; D unclear. This CDR3 contains 14 residues. CDR1 and CDR2 (germline): MNHEY, SVGAGI. Trimming stripped 4 bases from V and 6 bases from J, with 12 bases between.

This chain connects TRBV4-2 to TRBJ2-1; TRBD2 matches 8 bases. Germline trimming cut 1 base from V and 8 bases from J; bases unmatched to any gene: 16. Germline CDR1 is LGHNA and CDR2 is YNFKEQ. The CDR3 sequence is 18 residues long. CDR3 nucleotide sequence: TGTGCCAGCAGCCAAGTTTTGGCTAGCGGGTTAGGGAATCATGAGCAGTTCTTC. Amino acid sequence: CASSQVLASGLGNHEQFF.

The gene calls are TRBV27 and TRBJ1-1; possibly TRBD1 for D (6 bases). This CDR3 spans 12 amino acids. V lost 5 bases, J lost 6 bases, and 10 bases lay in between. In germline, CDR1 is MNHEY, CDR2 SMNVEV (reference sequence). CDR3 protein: CASSTTGSEAFF. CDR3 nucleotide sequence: TGTGCCAGCAGTACAACAGGGTCTGAAGCTTTCTTT.

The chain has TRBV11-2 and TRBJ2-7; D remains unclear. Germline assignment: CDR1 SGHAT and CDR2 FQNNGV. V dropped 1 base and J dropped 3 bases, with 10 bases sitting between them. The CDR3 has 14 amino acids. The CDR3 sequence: CASSLALFSYEQYF. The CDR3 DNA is TGTGCCAGCAGCTTAGCTCTCTTTAGCTACGAGCAGTACTTC. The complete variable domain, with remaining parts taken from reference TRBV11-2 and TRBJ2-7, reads EAGVAQSPRYKIIEKRQSVAFWCNPISGHATLYWYQQILGQGPKLLIQFQNNGVVDDSQLPKDRFSAERLKGVDSTLKIQPAKLEDSAVYLCASSLALFSYEQYFGPGTRLTVT.

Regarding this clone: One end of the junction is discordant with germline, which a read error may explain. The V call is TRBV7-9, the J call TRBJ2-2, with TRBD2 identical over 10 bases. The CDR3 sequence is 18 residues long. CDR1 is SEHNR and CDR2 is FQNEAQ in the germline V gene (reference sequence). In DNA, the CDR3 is TGTGCCAGCAGCTTCCCCTGGACTAGCGGACTGAACATCGGGGAGCTGTTTTTT. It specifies CASSFPWTSGLNIGELFF.